This note documents a single T cell receptor beta chain sequence. No antigen is known for it. V lost 4 bases, J lost 5 bases, and 8 bases stayed unmatched. Germline V lookup: CDR1 PRHDT, CDR2 FYEKMQ (reference sequence). The CDR3 totals 15 residues. Primers used in a second PCR of roughly 6 to 12 cycles were a sample-barcoded 5' primer and a J-beta primer mix. Using its own MiXCR run on the 5' RACE reads, TCRdb lists one record per CDR3 protein. This table holds 1 million or so distinct CDR3 sequences, 25% found once. The sample belongs to a study of blood T cells in healthy people across ages. Whole-study results and caveats: Higher diversity and more naive CD4+ cells were features of long-lived donors, compared to aged donors. From one million sequenced T cells, diversity estimates were lower bounds. With age, beta diversity per million T cells declined roughly linearly, significantly by 30 to 40.

The same data also went into a second study, on T cells of mothers and their children. That study reports: A few healthy Caucasian mothers, along with their six children, were the donors.

The specimen was blood. The TCR was taken from a girl aged 2 to 9 in good health. The chain carries TRBV13 and TRBJ2-7; TRBD2 matches 10 bases. The CDR3 sequence: CASSSGLANPHEQYF. DNA of the CDR3: TGTGCCAGCAGCTCGGGACTAGCGAACCCCCACGAGCAGTACTTC.